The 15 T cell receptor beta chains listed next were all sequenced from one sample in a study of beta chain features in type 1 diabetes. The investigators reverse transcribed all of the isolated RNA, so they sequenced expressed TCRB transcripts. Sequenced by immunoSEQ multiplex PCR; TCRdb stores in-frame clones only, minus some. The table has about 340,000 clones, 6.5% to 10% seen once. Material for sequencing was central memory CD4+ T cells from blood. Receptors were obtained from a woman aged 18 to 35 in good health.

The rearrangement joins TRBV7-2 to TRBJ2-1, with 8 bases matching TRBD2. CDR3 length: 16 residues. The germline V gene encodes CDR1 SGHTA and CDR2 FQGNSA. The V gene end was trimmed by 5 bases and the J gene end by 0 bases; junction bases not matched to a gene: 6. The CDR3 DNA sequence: TGTGCCAGCAGCCACCGGGGGGGTAGCTCCTACAATGAGCAGTTCTTC. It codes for CASSHRGGSSYNEQFF.

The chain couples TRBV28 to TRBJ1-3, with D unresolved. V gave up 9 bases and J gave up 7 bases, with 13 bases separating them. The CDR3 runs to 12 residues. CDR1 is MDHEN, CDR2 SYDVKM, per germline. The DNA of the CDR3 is TGTGCCAGTCAGGACTGGGAGAACACCATATATTTT. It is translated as CASQDWENTIYF.

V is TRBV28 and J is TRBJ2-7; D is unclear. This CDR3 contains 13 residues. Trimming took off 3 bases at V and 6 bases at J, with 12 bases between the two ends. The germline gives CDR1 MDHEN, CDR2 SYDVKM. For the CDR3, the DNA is TGTGCCAGCAGTTTTGGTACCCCGATCGAGCAGTACTTC. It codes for CASSFGTPIEQYF.

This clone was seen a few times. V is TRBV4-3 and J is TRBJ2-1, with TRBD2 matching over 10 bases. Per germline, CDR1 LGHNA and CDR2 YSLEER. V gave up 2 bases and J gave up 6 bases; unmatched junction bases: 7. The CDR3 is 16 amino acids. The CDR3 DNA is TGCGCCAGCAGCCAAATCCTAGCGGGAGAGCGCAATGAGCAGTTCTTC. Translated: CASSQILAGERNEQFF.

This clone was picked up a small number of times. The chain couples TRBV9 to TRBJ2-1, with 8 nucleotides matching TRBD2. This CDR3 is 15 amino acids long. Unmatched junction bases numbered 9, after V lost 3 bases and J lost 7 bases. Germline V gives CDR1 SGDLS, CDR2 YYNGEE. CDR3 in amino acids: CASSGAGVYWNEQFF. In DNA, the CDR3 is TGTGCCAGCAGCGGAGCGGGAGTATATTGGAATGAGCAGTTCTTC. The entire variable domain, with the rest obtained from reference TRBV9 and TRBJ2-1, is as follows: DSGVTQTPKHLITATGQRVTLRCSPRSGDLSVYWYQQSLDQGLQFLIQYYNGEERAKGNILERFSAQQFPDLHSELNLSSLELGDSALYFCASSGAGVYWNEQFFGPGTRLTVL.

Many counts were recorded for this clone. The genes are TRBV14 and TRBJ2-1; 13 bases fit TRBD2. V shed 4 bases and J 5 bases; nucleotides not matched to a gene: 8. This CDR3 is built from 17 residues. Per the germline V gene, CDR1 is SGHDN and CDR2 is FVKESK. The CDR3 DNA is TGTGCCAGCAGCCCCTGGACTAGCGGGAGCGCGGACAATGAGCAGTTCTTC. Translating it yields CASSPWTSGSADNEQFF.

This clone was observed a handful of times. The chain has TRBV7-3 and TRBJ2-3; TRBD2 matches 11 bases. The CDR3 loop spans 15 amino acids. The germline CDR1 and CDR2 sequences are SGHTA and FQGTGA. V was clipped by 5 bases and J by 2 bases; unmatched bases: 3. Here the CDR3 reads CASSGTSGYTDTQYF. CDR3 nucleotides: TGTGCCAGCAGCGGGACTAGCGGCTACACAGATACGCAGTATTTT.

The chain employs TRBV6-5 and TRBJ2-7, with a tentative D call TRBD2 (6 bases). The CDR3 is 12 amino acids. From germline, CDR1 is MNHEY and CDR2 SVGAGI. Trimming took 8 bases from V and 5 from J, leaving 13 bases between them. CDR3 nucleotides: TGTGCCAGCGGATTGGCGGGAAACGAGCAGTACTTC. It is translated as CASGLAGNEQYF.

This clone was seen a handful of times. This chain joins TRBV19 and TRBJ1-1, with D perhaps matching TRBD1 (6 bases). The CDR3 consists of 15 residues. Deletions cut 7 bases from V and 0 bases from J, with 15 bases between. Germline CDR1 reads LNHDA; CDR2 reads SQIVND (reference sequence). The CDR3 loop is CASTPRGAMNTEAFF. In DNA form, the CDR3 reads TGTGCCAGTACCCCGCGGGGGGCGATGAACACTGAAGCTTTCTTT.

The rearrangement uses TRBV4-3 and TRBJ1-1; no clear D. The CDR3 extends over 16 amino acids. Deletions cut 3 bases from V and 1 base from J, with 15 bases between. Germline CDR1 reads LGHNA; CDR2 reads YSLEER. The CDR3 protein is CASSHEHTRGNTEAFF. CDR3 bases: TGCGCCAGCAGCCACGAACACACCCGTGGGAACACTGAAGCTTTCTTT.

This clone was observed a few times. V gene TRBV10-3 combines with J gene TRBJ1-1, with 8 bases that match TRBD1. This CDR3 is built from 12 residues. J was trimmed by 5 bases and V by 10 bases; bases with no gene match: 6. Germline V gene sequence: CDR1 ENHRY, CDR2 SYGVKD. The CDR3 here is CATATGGTEAFF. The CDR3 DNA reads TGTGCCACCGCAACAGGGGGAACTGAAGCTTTCTTT.

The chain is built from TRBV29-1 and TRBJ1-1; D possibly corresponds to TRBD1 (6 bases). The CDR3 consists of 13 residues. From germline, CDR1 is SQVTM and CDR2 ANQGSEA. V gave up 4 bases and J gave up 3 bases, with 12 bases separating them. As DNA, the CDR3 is TGCAGCGTTGCATACAGGGCGGACACTGAAGCTTTCTTT. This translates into CSVAYRADTEAFF.

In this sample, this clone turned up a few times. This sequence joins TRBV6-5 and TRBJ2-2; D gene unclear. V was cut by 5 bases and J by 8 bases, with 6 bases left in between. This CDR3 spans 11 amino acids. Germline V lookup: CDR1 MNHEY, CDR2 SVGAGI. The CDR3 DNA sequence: TGTGCCAGCAGTGCAAAGGGGGAGCTGTTTTTT. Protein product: CASSAKGELFF.

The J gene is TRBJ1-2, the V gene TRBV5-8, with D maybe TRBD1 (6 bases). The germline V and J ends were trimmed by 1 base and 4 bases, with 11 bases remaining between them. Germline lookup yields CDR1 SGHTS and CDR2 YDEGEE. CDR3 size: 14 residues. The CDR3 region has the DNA TGTGCCAGCAGCTTGTTGGGGGCTGGCTATGGCTACACCTTC. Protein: CASSLLGAGYGYTF. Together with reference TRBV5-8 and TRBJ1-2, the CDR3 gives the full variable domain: EAGVTQSPTHLIKTRGQQATLRCSPISGHTSVYWYQQALGLGLQFLLWYDEGEERNRGNFPPRFSGRQFPNYSSELNVNALELEDSALYLCASSLLGAGYGYTFGSGTRLTVV.

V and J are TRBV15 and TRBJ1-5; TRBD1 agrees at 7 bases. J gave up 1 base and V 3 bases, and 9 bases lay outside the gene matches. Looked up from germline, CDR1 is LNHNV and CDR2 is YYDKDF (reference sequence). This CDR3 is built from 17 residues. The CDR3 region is CATSSPIGDSSNQPQHF. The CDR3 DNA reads TGTGCCACCAGCAGCCCTATCGGGGACAGCAGCAATCAGCCCCAGCATTTT.